This TCR beta chain was recorded in a study of CD4 T cells in relation to SARS-CoV-2 and coronaviruses. Across the study: ViraFEST: approximately 10-day antigen culture of PBMCs, then TCR beta CDR3 sequencing.

Turning to this clone: Its antigen is not identified.

Using immunoSEQ multiplex PCR, the repertoire was profiled, and TCRdb retains in-frame clones only, with some absent. Among some 38,000 clones listed, over 70% were seen once. Overall study results and limits: Each donor contributed either pre-pandemic or post-infection samples, not both.

Sequencing was carried out using memory CD4+ T cells from PBMCs, cultured in vitro. The sequence derives from an adult with COVID-19.

The CDR3 here is CASRRDRGLRVNTEAFF. CDR3 bases: TGTGCCAGCAGAAGGGACAGGGGGCTTAGGGTGAACACTGAAGCTTTCTTT. The V gene is TRBV7-8, the J gene TRBJ1-1; 12 nucleotides line up with TRBD1. The CDR3 has 17 residues. Germline CDR1 SGHVS, CDR2 FQNEAQ. The junction had 8 bases not matched to a gene; V was cut back by 6 bases and J by 0 bases.